Listed below are T cell receptor beta chains from one sample, sequenced in a study of cytomegalovirus exposure and HLA in healthy donors. Profiling relied on immunoSEQ multiplex PCR, and the TCRdb table lists in-frame clones only, not all of them. The profile shows about 150,000 clones, approximately 87% of them singletons. The sequencing sample was made of PBMCs. These receptors were taken from a woman under 40 in good health and CMV-seronegative. Both conserved end residues are part of each CDR3. A D gene is named only where the DNA matches it firmly. Expanded clones are given a class, and other clones once, few, many or no size at all.

TRBJ1-4,TRBV9,NA,TRBD1,TGTGCCAGCAGCGTAGGGCCGGGACAGGGGAGGGAAAAACTGTTTTTT,CASSVGPGQGREKLFF
TRBJ2-7,TRBV13,NA,TRBD1,TGTGCCAGCAGCACGACAGGGGGCGCCTACGAGCAGTACTTC,CASSTTGGAYEQYF
TRBJ2-3,TRBV9,NA,TRBD2,TGTGCCAGCAGCATACTAGCGGGGGGGCCAGGAGATACGCAGTATTTT,CASSILAGGPGDTQYF
TRBJ2-4,TRBV15,NA,NA,TGTGCCACCAGCACGAGTAGGGGGGCCAAAAACATTCAGTACTTC,CATSTSRGAKNIQYF
TRBJ1-1,TRBV5-4,NA,NA,TGTGCCAGCAGCCTTCTAAACACTGAAGCTTTCTTT,CASSLLNTEAFF
TRBJ1-2,TRBV7-2,NA,TRBD1,TGTGCCAGCAGCCTCGGACAGGCGTGGGGCTACACCTTC,CASSLGQAWGYTF
TRBJ2-7,TRBV4-3,few,TRBD2,TGCGCCAGCAGCCAAGACACCCCGGGACTAGGGTTCCGCGAGCAGTACTTC,CASSQDTPGLGFREQYF
TRBJ1-6,TRBV7-2,NA,NA,TGTGCCAGCAGCATCCCCGCGAGGGTCCCGTATTCACCCCTCCACTTT,CASSIPARVPYSPLHF
TRBJ1-4,TRBV28,NA,NA,TGTGCCAGCAGTCTAAGACAGGCGGTACAAGAAAAACTGTTTTTT,CASSLRQAVQEKLFF
TRBJ1-6,TRBV28,NA,TRBD1,TGTGCCAGCACCCTGACAGGGGCGAATTCACCCCTCCACTTT,CASTLTGANSPLHF
TRBJ1-1,TRBV7-3,NA,TRBD1,TGTGCCAGCAGGACACAGGGGGACACTGAAGCTTTCTTT,CASRTQGDTEAFF
TRBJ1-2,TRBV4-3,once,TRBD1,TGCGCCAGCAGCCGCGAACAGGGGGTCAACTATGGCTACACCTTC,CASSREQGVNYGYTF
TRBJ2-1,TRBV27,NA,NA,TGTGCCAGCAGTTTATCGTCGGGAACCAATGAGCAGTTCTTC,CASSLSSGTNEQFF
TRBJ2-5,TRBV5-8,few,NA,TGTGCCAGCAGCTTTGGGTTCGGAGGGGTAGGGGAGACCCAGTACTTC,CASSFGFGGVGETQYF
TRBJ2-2,TRBV28,NA,TRBD2,TGTGCCAGCAGGCTAGCGGGAGGGTCCGGGGAGCTGTTTTTT,CASRLAGGSGELFF
TRBJ1-2,TRBV13,NA,NA,TGTGCCAGCAGGGAGGGGCCTAACTATGGCTACACCTTC,CASREGPNYGYTF
TRBJ2-2,TRBV6-4,NA,NA,TGTGCCAGCAGCCCCAGCGCGAACACCGGGGAGCTGTTTTTT,CASSPSANTGELFF
TRBJ2-7,TRBV28,NA,TRBD1,TGTGCCAGCAGTAAAGGGACAGCTTTTTACGAGCAGTACTTC,CASSKGTAFYEQYF
TRBJ1-3,TRBV5-1,NA,TRBD1,TGCGCCAGCAGTCCCGGGACAGGGGCGATCTCTGGAAACACCATATATTTT,CASSPGTGAISGNTIYF
TRBJ2-5,TRBV30,NA,TRBD2,TGTGCCTGGAGTGTACAGCGGGGGGCCACAGAGACCCAGTACTTC,CAWSVQRGATETQYF
TRBJ2-2,TRBV9,NA,TRBD2,TGTGCCAGCAGCGATAGGGGGGGGACTAGCGGAATCGCGAACACCGGGGAGCTGTTTTTT,CASSDRGGTSGIANTGELFF
TRBJ1-2,TRBV5-1,NA,TRBD1,TGCGCCAGCAGCTCTGGACAGGGGTCGGGCCGCTACACCTTC,CASSSGQGSGRYTF
TRBJ2-1,TRBV12-5,NA,TRBD1,TGTGCTAGTGGTTCCCCCGCACAGGGGATGACCCATGAGCAGTTCTTC,CASGSPAQGMTHEQFF
TRBJ2-1,TRBV7-3,NA,TRBD2,TGTGCCAGCAGCTCGTCCCCGGGACTAGCGGGAGGGCCCTCAGATGGCAATGAGCAGTTCTTC,CASSSSPGLAGGPSDGNEQFF
TRBJ2-1,TRBV4-2,NA,TRBD2,TGTGCCAGCAGCCAAGAGTACGGGCTAGCGGGAGTCAATGAGCAGTTCTTC,CASSQEYGLAGVNEQFF
TRBJ2-3,TRBV7-6,NA,NA,TGTGCCAGCAGCTCCACCTGGAGGGACGCCTCCACAGATACGCAGTATTTT,CASSSTWRDASTDTQYF
TRBJ2-7,TRBV7-2,NA,NA,TGTGCCAGCAGCTTAGGGGTAGGGGACTACGAGCAGTACTTC,CASSLGVGDYEQYF
TRBJ2-7,TRBV4-2,NA,NA,TGTGCCAGCAGCCAAGGCGTAGCGTTAGCTACCTACGAGCAGTACTTC,CASSQGVALATYEQYF
TRBJ2-7,TRBV28,once,TRBD2,TGTGCCAGCAGTTTGTTCGGAGCGGGGGACGAGCAGTACTTC,CASSLFGAGDEQYF